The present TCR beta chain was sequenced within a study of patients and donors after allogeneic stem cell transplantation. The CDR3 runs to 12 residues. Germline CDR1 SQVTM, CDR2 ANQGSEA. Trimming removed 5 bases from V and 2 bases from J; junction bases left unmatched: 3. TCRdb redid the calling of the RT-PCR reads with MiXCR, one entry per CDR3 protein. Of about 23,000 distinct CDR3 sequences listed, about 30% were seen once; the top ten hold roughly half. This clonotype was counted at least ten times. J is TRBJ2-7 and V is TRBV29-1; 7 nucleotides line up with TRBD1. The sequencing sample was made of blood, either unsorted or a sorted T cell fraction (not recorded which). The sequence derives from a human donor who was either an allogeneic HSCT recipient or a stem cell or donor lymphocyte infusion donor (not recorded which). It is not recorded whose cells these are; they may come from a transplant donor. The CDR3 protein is CSVRTGPYEQYF. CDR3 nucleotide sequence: TGCAGCGTTCGGACAGGACCCTACGAGCAGTACTTC.